These 10 T cell receptor beta chains were all obtained from the same sample, sequenced in a study of cytomegalovirus exposure and HLA in healthy donors. 13 Jbeta primers and 60 Vbeta primers were used for the PCR. Clones were read by immunoSEQ multiplex PCR, and TCRdb kept only the in-frame ones, dropping some. The sample has around 64,000 clones, 86% seen once; the top ten hold approximately 1.9%. Material: PBMCs. The receptors come from a woman aged 30 to 39 in good health and CMV-seronegative.

The V and J genes are TRBV7-9 and TRBJ1-2, with D tentatively TRBD1 (5 bases). The CDR3 is made up of 16 amino acids. The V end lost 5 bases, the J end lost 8 bases, and 24 bases lay between the germline ends. Germline CDR1 reads SEHNR; CDR2 reads FQNEAQ (reference sequence). This chain's CDR3 is CASSHQGATALGGYTF. CDR3 in DNA: TGTGCCAGCAGCCATCAAGGCGCGACAGCCCTTGGAGGCTACACCTTC.

The chain is built from TRBV7-6 and TRBJ2-4, with a possible D match to TRBD1 (5 bases). This CDR3 is built from 17 residues. Germline V lookup: CDR1 SGHVS, CDR2 FNYEAQ. The V and J ends lost 5 bases and 3 bases respectively, with 20 bases between them. This chain's CDR3 is CASSLRTPSLGKNIQYF. CDR3 bases: TGTGCCAGCAGCCTTCGGACACCGAGTTTGGGCAAAAACATTCAGTACTTC. Looking up the rest from reference TRBV7-6 and TRBJ2-4 gives the full variable domain: GAGVSQSPRYKVTKRGQDVALRCDPISGHVSLYWYRQALGQGPEFLTYFNYEAQQDKSGLPNDRFSAERPEGSISTLTIQRTEQRDSAMYRCASSLRTPSLGKNIQYFGAGTRLSVL.

This chain joins TRBV7-6 and TRBJ2-7; a weak D match, TRBD2 (5 bases). The CDR3 spans 13 residues. V was shortened by 5 bases and J by 3 bases, with 11 bases between the two germline ends. Germline V gene sequence: CDR1 SGHVS, CDR2 FNYEAQ. The CDR3 nucleotides are TGTGCCAGCAGCCCCGGACTGAGCTACGAGCAGTACTTC. Its translation: CASSPGLSYEQYF.

The CDR3 region is CASSLVPSGSYEQYF. CDR3 bases: TGTGCCAGCAGCTTAGTCCCCAGCGGCTCCTACGAGCAGTACTTC. The chain uses TRBV11-2 and TRBJ2-7; perhaps TRBD2 as D (5 bases). Deletions cut 1 base from V and 0 bases from J, with 10 bases between. Germline V gives CDR1 SGHAT, CDR2 FQNNGV. The CDR3 contains 15 residues.

The chain links TRBV5-1 to TRBJ2-1; 7 nucleotides align to TRBD1. J lost 4 bases, V lost 0 bases, and 4 bases had no gene match. Per the germline V gene, CDR1 is SGHRS and CDR2 is YFSETQ. The CDR3 extends over 15 amino acids. The CDR3 spells CASSLVGQDYNEQFF. The CDR3 DNA sequence: TGCGCCAGCAGCTTGGTCGGACAGGATTACAATGAGCAGTTCTTC. The whole variable domain, remainder taken from reference TRBV5-1 and TRBJ2-1, is KAGVTQTPRYLIKTRGQQVTLSCSPISGHRSVSWYQQTPGQGLQFLFEYFSETQRNKGNFPGRFSGRQFSNSRSEMNVSTLELGDSALYLCASSLVGQDYNEQFFGPGTRLTVL.

This clone was seen once. The chain combines TRBV25-1 with TRBJ2-2; 13 bases map to TRBD2. From germline, CDR1 is MGHDK and CDR2 SYGVNS. This CDR3 spans 18 amino acids. The ends lost 2 bases at V and 0 bases at J; junction bases unmatched: 3. The CDR3 bases are TGTGCCAGCAGTGAACTAGGGACTAGCGGGACGAACACCGGGGAGCTGTTTTTT. This codes for CASSELGTSGTNTGELFF.

The chain joins TRBV27 to TRBJ2-2; D may be TRBD2 (5 bases). This CDR3 spans 13 amino acids. Trimming stripped 4 bases from V and 7 bases from J, with 10 bases between. The germline V gene encodes CDR1 MNHEY and CDR2 SMNVEV (reference sequence). The CDR3 region has the DNA TGTGCCAGCAGTTATGGACTGAACGGGGAGCTGTTTTTT. Its translation: CASSYGLNGELFF.

The rearrangement links TRBV19 to TRBJ1-1; no definite D call. The V gene's germline CDR1 is LNHDA and CDR2 SQIVND (reference sequence). The CDR3 sequence is 12 residues long. The V end was cut by 8 bases, the J end by 1 base, with 8 bases between. The CDR3 reads CASGPQNTEAFF. CDR3 nucleotide sequence: TGTGCCAGTGGGCCTCAGAACACTGAAGCTTTCTTT.

The chain links TRBV10-1 to TRBJ2-3, with a possible D match to TRBD2 (5 bases). Germline CDR1 WNHNN, CDR2 SYGVQD (reference sequence). Trimming stripped 0 bases from V and 2 bases from J, with 12 bases between. This CDR3 has 16 amino acids. CDR3 nucleotide sequence: TGCGCCAGCAGTGAGTCTGGCCAGCGGATCACAGATACGCAGTATTTT. Protein: CASSESGQRITDTQYF.

The rearrangement joins TRBV18 to TRBJ1-5; maybe TRBD1 (5 bases). This CDR3 has 16 residues. The V gene lost 3 bases and the J gene lost 6 bases, with 18 bases spanning the gap. CDR1 is KGHSH and CDR2 is LQKENI in the germline V gene. In DNA, the CDR3 is TGTGCCAGCTCACCCGGACCCCGGAGGGGCGCTCAGCCCCAGCATTTT. Translated: CASSPGPRRGAQPQHF.